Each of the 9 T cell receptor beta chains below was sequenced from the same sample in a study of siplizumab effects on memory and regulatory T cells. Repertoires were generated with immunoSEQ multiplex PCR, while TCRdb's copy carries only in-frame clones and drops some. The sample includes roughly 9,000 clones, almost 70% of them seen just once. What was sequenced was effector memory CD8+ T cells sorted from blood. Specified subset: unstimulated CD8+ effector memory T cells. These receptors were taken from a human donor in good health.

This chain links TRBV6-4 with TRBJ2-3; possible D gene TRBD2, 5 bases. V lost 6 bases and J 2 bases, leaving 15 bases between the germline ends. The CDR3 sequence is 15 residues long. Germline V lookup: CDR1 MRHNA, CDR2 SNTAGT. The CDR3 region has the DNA TGTGCCAGCAGGGGCGGGCAGGCGGCCACAGATACGCAGTATTTT. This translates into CASRGGQAATDTQYF.

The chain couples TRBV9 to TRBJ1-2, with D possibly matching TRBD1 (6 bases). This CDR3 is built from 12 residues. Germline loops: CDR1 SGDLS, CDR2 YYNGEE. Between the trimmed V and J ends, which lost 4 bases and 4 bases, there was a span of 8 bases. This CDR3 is CASSQDSYGYTF. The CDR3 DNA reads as TGTGCCAGCAGCCAGGACAGCTATGGCTACACCTTC.

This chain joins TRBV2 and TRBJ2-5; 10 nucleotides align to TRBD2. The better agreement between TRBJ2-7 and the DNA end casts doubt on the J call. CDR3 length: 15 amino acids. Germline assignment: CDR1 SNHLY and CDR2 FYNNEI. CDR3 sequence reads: CASSLSLAGVYEQYF. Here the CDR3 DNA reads TGTGCCAGCAGCCTGTCGCTAGCGGGAGTCTACGAGCAGTACTTC.

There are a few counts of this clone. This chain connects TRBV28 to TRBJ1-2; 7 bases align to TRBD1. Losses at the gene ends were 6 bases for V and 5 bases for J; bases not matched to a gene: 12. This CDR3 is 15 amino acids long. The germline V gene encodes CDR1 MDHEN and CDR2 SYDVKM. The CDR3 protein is CASSYSAGTAYGYTF. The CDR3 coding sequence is TGTGCCAGCAGCTACAGCGCCGGGACAGCTTATGGCTACACCTTC.

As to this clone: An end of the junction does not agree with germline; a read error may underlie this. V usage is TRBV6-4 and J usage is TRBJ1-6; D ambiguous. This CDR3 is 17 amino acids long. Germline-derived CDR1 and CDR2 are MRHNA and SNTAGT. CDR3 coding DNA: TGTGCCAGCAGTTACTCCCCTACGTTCGCTGGGGTACCACCCCTCCACTTT. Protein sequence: CASSYSPTFAGVPPLHF.

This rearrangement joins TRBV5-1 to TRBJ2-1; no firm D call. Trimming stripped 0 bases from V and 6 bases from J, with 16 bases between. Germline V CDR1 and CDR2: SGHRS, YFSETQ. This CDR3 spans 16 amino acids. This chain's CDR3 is CASSLALSHLSNEQFF. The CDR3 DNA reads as TGCGCCAGCAGCTTGGCCTTGAGTCATCTGAGCAATGAGCAGTTCTTC.

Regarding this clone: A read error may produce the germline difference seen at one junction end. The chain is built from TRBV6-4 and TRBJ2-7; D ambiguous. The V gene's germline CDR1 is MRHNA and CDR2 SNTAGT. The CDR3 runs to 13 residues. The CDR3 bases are TGTGCCAGCAGTTACTCGTCGACCTACGAGCAGTACTTC. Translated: CASSYSSTYEQYF.

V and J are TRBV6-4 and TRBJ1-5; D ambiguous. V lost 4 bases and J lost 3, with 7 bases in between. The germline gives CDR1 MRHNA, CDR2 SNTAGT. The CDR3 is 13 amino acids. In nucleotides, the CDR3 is TGTGCCAGCAGTGCAGGTCCCAATCAGCCCCAGCATTTT. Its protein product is CASSAGPNQPQHF.

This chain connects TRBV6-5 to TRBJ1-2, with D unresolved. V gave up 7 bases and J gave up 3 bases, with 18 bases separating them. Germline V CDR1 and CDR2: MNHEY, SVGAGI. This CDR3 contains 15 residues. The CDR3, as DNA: TGTGCCAGCACATCGGGGATAACAGTTTACTATGGCTACACCTTC. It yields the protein CASTSGITVYYGYTF.